This T cell receptor (beta chain) was recorded in a study of T-cell reconstitution after alpha-beta-depleted transplantation in children. In this sample, this clonotype turned up many times. Its cognate antigen is unknown. This sample's TCRbeta library carried unique molecular identifier barcodes. TCRdb re-called the PCR reads through MiXCR, storing one row per CDR3 protein. The sample includes a few hundred thousand distinct CDR3 sequences, 11% seen only once; the top ten take roughly a quarter. General study results and limits: About two months after transplant, alpha-beta T cells reportedly came from several hundred expanded graft clones. T-cell counts and diversity at one year post-transplant came mainly from newly produced T cells. After transplant, high TCRbeta diversity at day 60 in some patients arose from surviving recipient T cells and thymic progenitors.

Germline lookup yields CDR1 LNHNV and CDR2 YYDKDF (reference sequence). Trimming shortened V by 0 bases and J by 14 bases, and 16 bases separated the two germline ends. This CDR3 is 13 amino acids long. Source: peripheral blood, taken 180 days after TCRalphabeta/CD19-depleted stem cell transplant. The clonotype comes from a male patient between 2 and 10 years old who had a stem cell transplant for chronic granulomatous disease, so the T cells may come from the graft donor. This chain uses TRBV15 with TRBJ2-5, with D possibly matching TRBD2 (6 bases). The CDR3 coding sequence is TGTGCCACCAGCAGAGATCCCCTAGCGAGAACCTACTTC. It translates to CATSRDPLARTYF. Complete variable domain (other parts from reference TRBV15 and TRBJ2-5): DAMVIQNPRYQVTQFGKPVTLSCSQTLNHNVMYWYQQKSSQAPKLLFHYYDKDFNNEADTPDNFQSRRPNTSFCFLDIRSPGLGDTAMYLCATSRDPLARTYFGPGTRLLVL.